Described below is a single TCR beta chain sequence and its context. Germline V gene lookup returns CDR1 MDHEN and CDR2 SYDVKM. CDR3 length equals 12 residues. V was trimmed by 5 bases and J by 5 bases, leaving 9 bases between them. The sample is drawn from a study of T cell changes during pregnancy in multiple sclerosis. This table comes from immunoSEQ multiplex PCR, and its TCRdb copy is limited to in-frame clones, with some not included. The repertoire holds approximately 92,000 clones, with around 94% as singletons. The chain employs TRBV28 and TRBJ2-5, with a weak D call TRBD2 (5 bases). The TCR originated in a female donor with multiple sclerosis, enrolled in a pregnancy study. Here the sequenced sample was peripheral blood, taken in the first trimester of pregnancy. As DNA, the CDR3 is TGTGCCAGCAGTGCGGGCCGCGAGACCCAGTACTTC. Its protein is CASSAGRETQYF.